This is a list of T cell receptor beta chains from one sample in a study of monozygotic twins with inflammatory bowel disease. From the 5' RACE reads, TCRdb lists one entry per CDR3 protein and no DNA. In total, the table holds a few hundred thousand distinct CDR3 sequences. Sequencing was performed on blood. The source of these receptors is a human donor with ulcerative colitis or Crohn's disease, or a healthy co-twin of an affected twin (not recorded which). CDR3s include the opening cysteine and the closing phenylalanine or tryptophan.

V gene	J gene	CDR3 protein
TRBV27	TRBJ2-7	CASSGRQGDYEQYF
TRBV20-1	TRBJ1-5	CSAREGRGVDSNQPQHF
TRBV25-1	TRBJ2-5	CASSERDQYFQETQYF
TRBV24-1	TRBJ2-3	CAGETGKGPDTQYF
TRBV7-3	TRBJ1-6	CASTGNRVDSPLHF
TRBV19	TRBJ1-5	CASSTETGNQPQHF
TRBV7-2	TRBJ1-3	CASSDMTAGNTIYF
TRBV12-3/TRBV12-4	TRBJ2-2	CASSWVRLAGVKNTGELFF
TRBV20-1	TRBJ2-5	CSARAPRTEETQYF
TRBV29-1	TRBJ1-4	CSVAGRLNEKLFF
TRBV14	TRBJ2-7	CASSKLPRYEQYF
TRBV7-3	TRBJ1-2	CASSPGRTVVGYTF
TRBV7-2	TRBJ2-7	CASSSPGGSYEQYF
TRBV9	TRBJ1-5	CASSVSDNQPQHF
TRBV6-5	TRBJ1-2	CASSYYQAAGYGYTF
TRBV5-1	TRBJ2-6	CASSPAGASGANVLTF
TRBV7-2	TRBJ1-5	CASSLYGRTQPQHF
TRBV7-3	TRBJ2-7	CASSSPGQNSYEQYF
TRBV19	TRBJ2-5	CASRGYGGETQYF
TRBV12-3/TRBV12-4	TRBJ2-3	CASSGQGFSDTQYF
TRBV5-1	TRBJ2-5	CASSRQGGETQYF
TRBV29-1	TRBJ1-1	CSVLQGRVNTEAFF
TRBV12-3/TRBV12-4	TRBJ1-4	CASRAGVEEKLFF
TRBV4-2	TRBJ1-2	CASSVGFYGYTF
TRBV10-2	TRBJ2-3	CASRESRTDTQYF
TRBV20-1	TRBJ2-2	CSARVTGTGNTGELFF
TRBV20-1	TRBJ1-2	CSARDSAGAFGYTF
TRBV4-2	TRBJ2-7	CASSLGLWQYF
TRBV24-1	TRBJ2-2	CATSDPPGQENTGELFF
TRBV2	TRBJ2-5	CASSRATGGTQYF
TRBV6-2/TRBV6-3	TRBJ1-3	CASSRLGTSGNTIYF
TRBV20-1	TRBJ2-7	CSATLSPYSYEQYF
TRBV29-1	TRBJ2-5	CSVGVGANRETQYF
TRBV12-3/TRBV12-4	TRBJ2-7	CASSRPDRPQEQYF
TRBV12-3/TRBV12-4	TRBJ2-3	CASSLFGRGTDTQYF
TRBV6-5	TRBJ1-2	CASSYSTAILHGYTF
TRBV2	TRBJ1-6	CASSSGTAHSPLHF
TRBV7-2	TRBJ2-3	CASSLVAGDTQYF
TRBV18	TRBJ1-1	CASSQQTVRDNTEAFF
TRBV5-1	TRBJ2-3	CASSYTSTDTQYF
TRBV24-1	TRBJ1-5	CATSEGQGANQPQHF
TRBV5-4	TRBJ2-6	CASSLGLAVLLSGANVLTF
TRBV29-1	TRBJ1-1	CSVVWENTEAFF
TRBV12-3/TRBV12-4	TRBJ2-3	CASSLRAGGSDTQYF
TRBV20-1	TRBJ1-2	CSPGQGFDHGYTF
TRBV4-3	TRBJ2-7	CASSQGGRHEVYF
TRBV18	TRBJ2-1	CASSPPTAGRNEQFF
TRBV10-3	TRBJ2-3	CAISESNGPGERRSVTQYF
TRBV29-1	TRBJ1-2	CSVLRTASYGYTF
TRBV12-3/TRBV12-4	TRBJ2-3	CASARLEDTQYF
TRBV12-3/TRBV12-4	TRBJ2-1	CASTPSSLNEQFF
TRBV7-7	TRBJ2-5	CASSGGGSTQYF